This T cell receptor beta chain was retrieved from a study of cytomegalovirus exposure and HLA in healthy donors. General study findings and limits: When presence/absence was analysed, sequencing depth was taken to be roughly uniform across donors.

Both 60 Vbeta primers and 13 Jbeta primers went into the PCR. Profiled with immunoSEQ multiplex PCR; TCRdb holds only in-frame clones, not every one. The sample lists approximately 75,000 clones; about 78% were seen once. The CDR3 extends over 15 amino acids. Germline V gene data show CDR1 as MDHEN and CDR2 as SYDVKM. V shed 6 bases, J shed 3 bases, and the junction held 9 bases outside the gene matches. Details on this clone: Its antigen is unidentified.

This sequence was found in a male donor in good health and CMV-seronegative. This rearrangement joins TRBV28 to TRBJ2-3; 7 bases are a match to TRBD1. Source material: PBMCs. The CDR3 is CASRFRGGETDTQYF. CDR3 bases: TGTGCCAGCAGATTCAGAGGGGGCGAAACAGATACGCAGTATTTT.